This is a list of T cell receptor beta chains from one sample in a study of T cells of healthy individuals. TCRdb passed the 5' RACE reads through MiXCR, listing each CDR3 protein once. The repertoire holds 100,000 or so distinct CDR3 sequences, with around 17% as singletons. These receptors all stem from a human donor in good health. The CDR3 runs from the conserved cysteine through the conserved F or W. Each record gives: D gene, clone size, V gene, J gene, CDR3 protein, CDR3 DNA. The D gene is left open where the match is weak. Expanded clones are given a class, and other clones once, few, many or no size at all.

>NA|NA|TRBV7-3|TRBJ2-3
CASSVGISSTDTQYF
TGTGCCAGCAGCGTAGGGATATCTAGCACAGATACGCAGTATTTT
>NA|few|TRBV20-1|TRBJ2-5
CSAPDSPQETQYF
TGCAGTGCACCGGACAGCCCCCAAGAGACCCAGTACTTC
>NA|NA|TRBV12-3/TRBV12-4|TRBJ2-1
CASSLALALSSYNEQFF
TGTGCCAGCAGTTTAGCCCTAGCCTTGAGCTCCTACAATGAGCAGTTCTTC
>TRBD1|NA|TRBV7-8|TRBJ1-5
CASSPGQGNQNF
TGTGCCAGCAGCCCCGGACAGGGGAACCAGAATTTT
>NA|few|TRBV2|TRBJ1-2
CASSVRDYGYTF
TGTGCCAGCAGTGTTCGGGACTACGGCTACACCTTC
>NA|many|TRBV4-1|TRBJ2-7
CASSQAGATYEQYF
TGCGCCAGCAGCCAAGCCGGGGCTACCTACGAGCAGTACTTC
>TRBD1|many|TRBV9|TRBJ2-7
CASSARWDSSYEQYF
TGTGCCAGCAGCGCCCGGTGGGACAGCTCCTACGAGCAGTACTTC
>NA|few|TRBV20-1|TRBJ1-1
CSARRWGAGAYTEAFF
TGCAGTGCTAGGAGATGGGGGGCAGGGGCTTACACTGAAGCTTTCTTT
>NA|NA|TRBV7-2|TRBJ2-5
CASSLGGSRRETQYF
TGTGCCAGCAGCTTAGGAGGGAGCCGGAGGGAGACCCAGTACTTC
>NA|many|TRBV2|TRBJ1-1
CASSERGGVRAFF
TGTGCCAGCAGTGAACGTGGTGGGGTGAGGGCTTTCTTT
>NA|many|TRBV6-4|TRBJ2-3
CASSAGGSTDTQYF
TGTGCCAGCAGTGCTGGCGGGAGCACAGATACGCAGTATTTT
>TRBD1|many|TRBV29-1|TRBJ2-3
CSVEVTGGYYF
TGCAGCGTTGAAGTTACAGGGGGTTATTATTTT
>TRBD2|many|TRBV27|TRBJ2-3
CASKKLAGEDTQYF
TGTGCCAGCAAGAAACTAGCGGGGGAAGATACGCAGTATTTT
>TRBD1|NA|TRBV18|TRBJ2-7
CASSQGALEYYEQYF
TGTGCCAGCTCACAGGGGGCCCTTGAATATTACGAGCAGTACTTC
>NA|few|TRBV4-2|TRBJ2-7
CASSQVLGYEQYF
TGTGCCAGCAGCCAAGTCTTGGGTTACGAGCAGTACTTC
>TRBD1|NA|TRBV20-1|TRBJ1-1
CSARSIGDRGLPEAFF
TGCAGTGCTAGATCCATCGGGGACAGGGGGCTCCCTGAAGCTTTCTTT
>NA|once|TRBV4-3|TRBJ1-5
CASSQEAGSGQPQHF
TGCGCCAGCAGCCAAGAGGCAGGTTCTGGGCAGCCCCAGCATTTT
>TRBD1|NA|TRBV18|TRBJ2-7
CASSPCGQGSCEQYF
TGTGCCAGCTCACCGTGCGGACAGGGGTCATGTGAGCAGTACTTC
>NA|many|TRBV4-2|TRBJ1-5
CASSQGGTQPQHF
TGTGCCAGCAGCCAAGGGGGGACTCAGCCCCAGCATTTT
>TRBD2|NA|TRBV10-3|TRBJ2-7
CAISDRGGLVLTYEQYF
TGTGCCATCAGTGATCGGGGGGGGCTCGTACTAACCTACGAGCAGTACTTC
>NA|few|TRBV12-3/TRBV12-4|TRBJ2-5
CASSRDRDQETQYF
TGTGCCAGCAGTCGAGATAGGGACCAAGAGACCCAGTACTTC
>NA|NA|TRBV7-7|TRBJ2-2
CASSLVSETGELFF
TGTGCTAGCAGCTTAGTGTCGGAGACCGGGGAGCTGTTTTTT
>NA|NA|TRBV11-2|TRBJ2-7
CASSLVRGPRAYEQYF
TGTGCCAGCAGCTTAGTTCGGGGCCCGAGGGCCTACGAGCAGTACTTC
>NA|few|TRBV6-2/TRBV6-3|TRBJ1-1
CASSYPRSTTEAFF
TGTGCCAGCAGTTACCCCCGCTCGACCACTGAAGCTTTCTTT
>NA|NA|TRBV4-2|TRBJ1-1
CASSQDPGRNTEAFF
TGTGCCAGCAGCCAAGATCCCGGGCGGAACACTGAAGCTTTCTTT
>TRBD1|NA|TRBV6-5|TRBJ1-2
CASSYRGQGIPPYTF
TGTGCCAGCAGTTACAGGGGACAGGGGATCCCGCCCTACACCTTC
>TRBD1|NA|TRBV28|TRBJ1-2
CASTSGTGSLAHYGYTF
TGTGCCAGCACCTCCGGGACAGGTTCTTTGGCCCATTATGGCTACACCTTC
>NA|NA|TRBV28|TRBJ2-3
CASSRNSLRTDTQYF
TGTGCCAGCAGTCGTAACAGTCTTCGCACAGATACGCAGTATTTT
>NA|NA|TRBV5-4|TRBJ2-5
CASSLGGGDGSETQYF
TGTGCCAGCAGCTTGGGTGGCGGGGATGGTTCAGAGACCCAGTACTTC
>NA|few|TRBV5-1|TRBJ2-7
CASSTRVPPYEQYF
TGCGCCAGCAGCACCAGGGTCCCCCCCTACGAGCAGTACTTC
>NA|NA|TRBV7-6|TRBJ2-3
CASSLWGRSLGTDTQYF
TGTGCCAGCAGCTTATGGGGCAGATCGTTGGGCACAGATACGCAGTATTTT
>NA|few|TRBV28|TRBJ1-5
CASRWGRISNQPQHF
TGTGCCAGCCGGTGGGGGCGGATTAGCAATCAGCCCCAGCATTTT
>NA|NA|TRBV20-1|TRBJ2-5
CSASGDPETQYF
TGCAGTGCTAGTGGGGATCCGGAGACCCAGTACTTC
>NA|few|TRBV3-1|TRBJ2-1
CASSQVLEGGEQFF
TGTGCCAGCAGCCAAGTCCTAGAGGGTGGGGAGCAGTTCTTC
>TRBD1|few|TRBV13|TRBJ2-1
CASSSGTGRSHEQFF
TGTGCCAGCAGCTCCGGGACAGGGAGGTCCCATGAGCAGTTCTTC
>NA|few|TRBV24-1|TRBJ2-3
CATSDLEGPGDTQYF
TGTGCCACCAGTGATTTGGAGGGGCCAGGAGATACGCAGTATTTT
>NA|many|TRBV21-1|TRBJ2-1
CASSKARTGFVNEQFF
TGTGCCAGCAGCAAAGCCCGGACAGGGTTCGTCAATGAGCAGTTCTTC
>TRBD2|NA|TRBV20-1|TRBJ2-4
CSALGLAGGKNIQYF
TGCAGTGCGTTAGGACTAGCGGGGGGCAAAAACATTCAGTACTTC
>NA|NA|TRBV12-3/TRBV12-4|TRBJ2-3
CASSFGVDTQYF
TGTGCCAGCAGTTTCGGGGTAGATACGCAGTATTTT
>TRBD1|NA|TRBV4-2|TRBJ2-2
CASSQDVQGHLSTGELFF
TGTGCCAGCAGCCAAGACGTACAGGGGCACCTTTCCACCGGGGAGCTGTTTTTT
>TRBD1|few|TRBV6-2/TRBV6-3|TRBJ2-1
CASSRTGGVYNEQFF
TGTGCCAGCAGTCGGACAGGGGGCGTTTACAATGAGCAGTTCTTC
>NA|NA|TRBV7-2|TRBJ2-1
CASSLVGSRPYNEQFF
TGTGCCAGCAGCTTAGTCGGGAGTAGACCCTACAATGAGCAGTTCTTC
>NA|NA|TRBV21-1|TRBJ2-7
CASSGRRGGQGIYEQYF
TGTGCCAGCAGCGGACGAAGAGGGGGACAGGGGATTTACGAGCAGTACTTC
>TRBD1|NA|TRBV7-9|TRBJ1-6
CASSFRDRESPLHF
TGTGCCAGCAGCTTCCGGGACAGAGAGTCCCCCCTCCACTTT
>NA|NA|TRBV19|TRBJ1-5
CASSIGDYSNQPQHF
TGTGCCAGTAGTATCGGGGACTATAGCAATCAGCCCCAGCATTTT
>NA|few|TRBV7-2|TRBJ2-2
CASSLAETGELFF
TGTGCCAGCAGCTTAGCCGAGACCGGGGAGCTGTTTTTT
>NA|NA|TRBV24-1|TRBJ2-3
CATSLSGANTDTQYF
TGTGCCACCAGTCTCTCGGGGGCCAACACAGATACGCAGTATTTT
>TRBD1|NA|TRBV20-1|TRBJ2-3
CSARDRVRDTQYF
TGCAGTGCTAGGGACAGGGTTAGGGATACGCAGTATTTT